This entry lists 9 T cell receptor beta chains sequenced from one sample in a study of T cells expressing NK-cell markers. TCRdb reprocessed the 5' RACE reads, keeping one entry per CDR3 protein, no DNA. Here the sample table reports about 460,000 distinct CDR3 sequences. Sequencing was done on a sample of blood T cells: a sorted CD56 or NKG2C T cell subset, CD4+ or CD8+ T cells, or bulk PBMC T cells (not recorded which). Receptors were obtained from a woman between 50 and 59 years old in good health.

V usage is TRBV10-2 and J usage is TRBJ2-3; the D gene TCRdb calls, TRBD2, cannot be checked with no DNA. This CDR3 has 18 residues. CDR1 is WSHSY and CDR2 is SAAADI in the germline V gene. The CDR3 sequence is CASSESTQLAGWADTQYF.

The chain links TRBV7-9 to TRBJ2-2; without DNA, the TCRdb call of TRBD2 cannot be checked. Germline V gene lookup returns CDR1 SEHNR and CDR2 FQNEAQ (reference sequence). CDR3 size: 15 residues. The CDR3 loop reads CASSLYLAGDGELFF.

The chain couples TRBV29-1 to TRBJ2-1; TCRdb's D call of TRBD2 is untestable without DNA. The length of the CDR3 is 11 residues. CDR1 and CDR2 from the germline V gene are SQVTM and ANQGSEA. The CDR3 region is CSVGANKTPVF.

V and J are TRBV12-3 or TRBV12-4 and TRBJ2-3. The CDR3 length is 13 residues. The CDR3 sequence: CASTTGSGDTQYF.

The chain combines TRBV29-1 with TRBJ2-1. The CDR3 totals 11 residues. CDR1 and CDR2 (germline): SQVTM, ANQGSEA. Here the CDR3 reads CSVNSWNEQFF.

The rearrangement uses TRBV5-1 and TRBJ2-3; TCRdb selects TRBD1, and the lack of DNA leaves this call unchecked. Germline values: CDR1 SGHRS, CDR2 YFSETQ. The CDR3 is 14 residues long. The CDR3 loop reads CASSWSGGRDTQYF.

The V call is TRBV20-1, the J call TRBJ2-1; the D call of TRBD2 rests on TCRdb alone, since no DNA is present to check it. CDR1 and CDR2 from the germline V gene are DFQATT and SNEGSKA (reference sequence). CDR3 length: 15 amino acids. The CDR3 region is CSARNRDYNYNEQFF.

CDR3: CSARTSGRRNEQFF. The rearrangement links TRBV20-1 to TRBJ2-1; without DNA, the TCRdb call of TRBD2 cannot be checked. This CDR3 has 14 amino acids. The V gene's germline CDR1 is DFQATT and CDR2 SNEGSKA (reference sequence).

The CDR3 is CASSFLGGNIQYF. This chain links TRBV25-1 with TRBJ2-4. Germline CDR1 MGHDK, CDR2 SYGVNS. The CDR3 sequence is 13 residues long.